The sequence of this T cell receptor beta chain was determined in a study of cytomegalovirus exposure and HLA in healthy donors. Study in general: Earlier results showed roughly 110 million unique TCR beta sequences derived from approximately 170 million T cells.

As for this clone: Its specificity is not known.

The primer mix had 60 Vbeta and 13 Jbeta primers. Libraries were prepared by immunoSEQ multiplex PCR; TCRdb keeps only in-frame clonotypes and omits some of them. The table lists 120,000 or so clones, around 66% of them singletons. The study's findings and limits: Evidence from a later analysis indicated that most CMV-associated TCR beta chains looked HLA-restricted. Later analysis demonstrated an association between a missense DCLRE1C variant and TCR beta V- and J-gene trimming.

The CDR3 totals 15 residues. Germline V gives CDR1 SGHDT, CDR2 YYEEEE. Germline trimming cut 2 bases from V and 9 bases from J; bases unmatched to any gene: 9. The receptor comes from a woman aged 40 to 50 in good health and CMV-seropositive. Source material: PBMCs. This chain joins TRBV5-6 and TRBJ2-1, with 9 bases aligning to TRBD2. The CDR3 sequence is CASSFLAGRSPEQFF. Here the CDR3 DNA reads TGTGCCAGCAGCTTTCTAGCGGGACGCTCGCCTGAGCAGTTCTTC.